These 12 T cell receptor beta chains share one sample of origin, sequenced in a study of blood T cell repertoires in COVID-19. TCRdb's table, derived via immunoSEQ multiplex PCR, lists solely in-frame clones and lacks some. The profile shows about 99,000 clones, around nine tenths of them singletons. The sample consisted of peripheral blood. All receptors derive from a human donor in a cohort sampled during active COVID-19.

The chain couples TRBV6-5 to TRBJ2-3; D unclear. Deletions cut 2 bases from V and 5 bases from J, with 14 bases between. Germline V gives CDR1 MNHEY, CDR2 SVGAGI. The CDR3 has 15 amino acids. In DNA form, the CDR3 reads TGTGCCAGCAGTTACCGACTTCCCTTGGGAGATACGCAGTATTTT. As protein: CASSYRLPLGDTQYF.

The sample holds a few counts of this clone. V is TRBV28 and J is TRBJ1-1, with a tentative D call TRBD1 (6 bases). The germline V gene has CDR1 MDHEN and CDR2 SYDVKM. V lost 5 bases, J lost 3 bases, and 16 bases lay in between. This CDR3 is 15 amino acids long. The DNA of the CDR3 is TGTGCCAGCAGTACCAGGGGATCTGGGTACACTGAAGCTTTCTTT. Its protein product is CASSTRGSGYTEAFF.

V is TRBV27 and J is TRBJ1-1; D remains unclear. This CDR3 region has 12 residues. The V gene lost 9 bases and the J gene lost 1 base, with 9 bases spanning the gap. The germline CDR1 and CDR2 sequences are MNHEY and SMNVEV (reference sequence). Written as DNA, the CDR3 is TGTGCCAGTCGGGGTCCGAACACTGAAGCTTTCTTT. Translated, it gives CASRGPNTEAFF.

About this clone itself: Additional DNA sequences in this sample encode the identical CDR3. The CDR3 region has the DNA TGTGCCAGCTCACCCGGTACTAGCGGCTACGAGCAGTACTTC. Translating gives CASSPGTSGYEQYF. The rearrangement joins TRBV18 to TRBJ2-7; 8 bases line up with TRBD2. The CDR3 runs 14 residues. Looked up from germline, CDR1 is KGHSH and CDR2 is LQKENI. V lost 3 bases, J lost 3 bases, and 4 bases stayed unmatched.

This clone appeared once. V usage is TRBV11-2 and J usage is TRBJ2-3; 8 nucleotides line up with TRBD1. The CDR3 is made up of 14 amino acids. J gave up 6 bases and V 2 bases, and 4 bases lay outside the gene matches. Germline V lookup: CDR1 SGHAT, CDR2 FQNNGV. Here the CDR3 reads CASSLTRGPDTQYF. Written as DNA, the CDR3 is TGTGCCAGCAGCTTAACCAGGGGGCCTGATACGCAGTATTTT.

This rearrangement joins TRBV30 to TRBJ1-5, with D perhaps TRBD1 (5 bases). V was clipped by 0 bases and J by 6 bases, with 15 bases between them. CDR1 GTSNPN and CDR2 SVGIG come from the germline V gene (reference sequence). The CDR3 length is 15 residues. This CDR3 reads CAWSVGGSLPQPQHF. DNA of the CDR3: TGTGCCTGGAGTGTTGGGGGGTCCCTGCCTCAGCCCCAGCATTTT.

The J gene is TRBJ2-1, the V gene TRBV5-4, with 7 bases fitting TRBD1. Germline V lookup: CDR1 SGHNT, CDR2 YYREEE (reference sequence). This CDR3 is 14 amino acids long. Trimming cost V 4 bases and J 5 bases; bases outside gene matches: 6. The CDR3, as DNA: TGTGCCAGCAGCCTCCGGGACAGCCACAATGAGCAGTTCTTC. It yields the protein CASSLRDSHNEQFF.

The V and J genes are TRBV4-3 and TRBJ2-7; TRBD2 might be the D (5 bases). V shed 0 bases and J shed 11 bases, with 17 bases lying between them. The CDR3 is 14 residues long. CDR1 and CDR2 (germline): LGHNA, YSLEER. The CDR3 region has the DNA TGCGCCAGCAGCCAAGATTTAATGGGAGCCGTGAAGTACTTC. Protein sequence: CASSQDLMGAVKYF.

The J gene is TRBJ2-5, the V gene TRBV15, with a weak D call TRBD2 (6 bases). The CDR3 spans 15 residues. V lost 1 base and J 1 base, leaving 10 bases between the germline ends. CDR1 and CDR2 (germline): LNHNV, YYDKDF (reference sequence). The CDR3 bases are TGTGCCACCAGCAGAGTCCTAGCGCTCCAAGAGACCCAGTACTTC. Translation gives CATSRVLALQETQYF.

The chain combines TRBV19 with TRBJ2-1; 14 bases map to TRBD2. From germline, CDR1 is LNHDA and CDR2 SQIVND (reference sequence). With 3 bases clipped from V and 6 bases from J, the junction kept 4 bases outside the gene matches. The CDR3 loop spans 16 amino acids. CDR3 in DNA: TGTGCCAGTAGTATCGGGACTAGCGGGGGCCCCAATGAGCAGTTCTTC. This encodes CASSIGTSGGPNEQFF.

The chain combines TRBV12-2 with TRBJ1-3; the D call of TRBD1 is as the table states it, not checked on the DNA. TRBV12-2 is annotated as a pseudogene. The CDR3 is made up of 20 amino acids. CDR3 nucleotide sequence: TGTGCAAGTCGCTTAAACCAACTCCGGGACAGGGAAAGCTCTGGAAACACCATATATTTT. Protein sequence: CASRLNQLRDRESSGNTIYF.

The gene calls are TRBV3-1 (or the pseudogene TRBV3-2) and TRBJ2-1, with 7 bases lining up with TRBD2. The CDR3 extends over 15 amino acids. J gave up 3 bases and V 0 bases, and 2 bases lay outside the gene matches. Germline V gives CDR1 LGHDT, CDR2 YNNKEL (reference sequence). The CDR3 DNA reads TGTGCCAGCAGCCAAGACGCTAGCGGCTACAATGAGCAGTTCTTC. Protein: CASSQDASGYNEQFF.